This TCR beta chain appears in the sequencing data of a study of OX40 agonist ivuxolimab in advanced cancers. Study-wide context: The study treated patients with ivuxolimab, an agonistic anti-OX40 (CD134) antibody. Checkpoint inhibitors had been given previously to approximately 40% of patients. Three patients, one with hepatocellular carcinoma and two with cutaneous melanoma, responded partially. Whole-study results and caveats: Low levels of normalized T-cell clonal expansion also appeared in some nonresponders.

In the case of this clone: Its target is unknown.

The protocol was immunoSEQ multiplex PCR, while the TCRdb copy is restricted to in-frame clones and leaves out a portion. The sample has about 25,000 clones, around four fifths seen once; the top ten hold roughly 29%. CDR1 is SGHKS, CDR2 YYEKEE, per germline (reference sequence). The CDR3 has 14 amino acids. V dropped 1 base and J dropped 6; count of bases not matched to a gene: 3. The material sequenced was CD4+ or CD8+ T cells sorted from blood, taken in a trial of the OX40 agonist ivuxolimab. This receptor was obtained from an adult with an advanced solid tumor such as melanoma, head and neck, liver or kidney cancer. The chain uses TRBV5-5 and TRBJ1-4, with 7 bases that match TRBD1. CDR3 nucleotide sequence: TGTGCCAGCAGCTTGACAGGGGATGATGAAAAACTGTTTTTT. Its protein is CASSLTGDDEKLFF.